Here is one T cell receptor beta chain with its context. Original processing methods: Reference gene primer amplification yielded estimated nucleated cell counts. The repertoire was sequenced with immunoSEQ multiplex PCR; TCRdb's copy has only in-frame clones and lacks some. V and J calls and clone size are as listed in that table; D and trimming were resolved from the DNA. The sample carries around 60,000 clones, 65% to 75% recorded once. These data originate in a study of blood T cell repertoires in COVID-19. Overall study context: In each case, the material was cDNA or gDNA derived from T cells, B-cell-depleted T cells, or PBMCs.

This receptor was taken from a woman of 80 years or more with acute or convalescent COVID-19. Sequencing input: peripheral blood.

This CDR3 is CASSSLPGAGNTIYF. CDR3 DNA: TGCGCCAGCAGCTCCCTGCCCGGGGCTGGAAACACCATATATTTT. The genes are TRBV5-1 and TRBJ1-3; D remains unclear. This CDR3 region has 15 residues. Germline CDR1 SGHRS, CDR2 YFSETQ. The V end lost 3 bases, the J end lost 2 bases, and 12 bases lay between the germline ends.